These 20 T cell receptor beta chains were all obtained from the same sample, sequenced in a study of T cells in localized non-small cell lung cancer. Generated by immunoSEQ multiplex PCR, the TCRdb table keeps only in-frame clones and is missing some. The data show 27,000 or so clones, 82% seen once. The sequenced sample was peripheral blood, obtained before any cancer treatment. These TCRs come from a woman aged 40-70 years with stage I lung adenocarcinoma.

The chain carries TRBV27 and TRBJ1-1; no clear D. V lost 0 bases and J lost 0, with 8 bases in between. In germline, CDR1 is MNHEY, CDR2 SMNVEV (reference sequence). The CDR3 is made up of 15 amino acids. The CDR3 region is CASSLSGRMNTEAFF. CDR3 in DNA: TGTGCCAGCAGTTTATCCGGGAGGATGAACACTGAAGCTTTCTTT.

The chain is built from TRBV30 and TRBJ1-1, with D uncertain. Germline lookup yields CDR1 GTSNPN and CDR2 SVGIG (reference sequence). The ends were cut back, 8 bases at V and 5 bases at J, with 21 bases in the middle. CDR3 length: 14 amino acids. CDR3 residues: CAGQARFVNTEAFF. The CDR3 DNA reads as TGTGCCGGCCAGGCTCGGTTTGTAAATACTGAAGCTTTCTTT.

The rearrangement uses TRBV14 and TRBJ1-4; no clear D. CDR1 is SGHDN and CDR2 is FVKESK in the germline V gene. The germline V and J ends were trimmed by 4 bases and 4 bases, with 13 bases remaining between them. The CDR3 covers 15 residues. The CDR3 nucleotides read TGTGCCAGCAGCCCCTTAGGGTCCGTTAATGAAAAACTGTTTTTT. Its translation is CASSPLGSVNEKLFF.

The chain couples TRBV10-3 to TRBJ2-7, with 9 bases fitting TRBD1. V shed 10 bases, J shed 1 base, and the junction held 2 bases outside the gene matches. Germline CDR1 reads ENHRY; CDR2 reads SYGVKD. This CDR3 region has 12 residues. CDR3 DNA: TGTGCCACCGGGACAGGGTCCTACGAGCAGTACTTC. Translated: CATGTGSYEQYF.

The chain couples TRBV7-2 to TRBJ1-2, with a weak D call TRBD1 (5 bases). Deletions cut 8 bases from V and 0 bases from J, with 10 bases between. Germline V lookup: CDR1 SGHTA, CDR2 FQGNSA. The CDR3 runs to 13 residues. The CDR3 DNA follows: TGTGCCAGCCAACAGGAGTCTAACTATGGCTACACCTTC. It specifies CASQQESNYGYTF.

This chain uses TRBV5-6 with TRBJ2-1; D uncertain. Germline CDR1 and CDR2: SGHDT and YYEEEE. V was clipped by 0 bases and J by 1 base, with 8 bases between them. The CDR3 has 15 residues. The CDR3 spells CASSLGPGSYNEQFF. The CDR3 nucleotides read TGTGCCAGCAGCTTGGGGCCCGGTTCCTACAATGAGCAGTTCTTC.

The chain recombines TRBV6-5 with TRBJ2-5, with TRBD2 as a possible D gene (5 bases). The CDR3 runs to 16 residues. V was shortened by 0 bases and J by 0 bases, with 11 bases between the two germline ends. The germline CDR1 and CDR2 sequences are MNHEY and SVGAGI. CDR3 loop: CASSYSRRANQETQYF. The CDR3 nucleotides are TGTGCCAGCAGTTACTCGCGGCGGGCTAACCAAGAGACCCAGTACTTC.

The genes are TRBV7-9 and TRBJ1-6, with D perhaps matching TRBD1 (5 bases). Germline CDR1 is SEHNR and CDR2 is FQNEAQ (reference sequence). The CDR3 extends over 17 amino acids. Trimming left V 1 base short and J 7 bases short, with 17 bases between. CDR3 bases: TGTGCCAGCAGCTTAGGTTCATCCGGGGGTCCCAATTCACCCCTCCACTTT. Its translation: CASSLGSSGGPNSPLHF.

The CDR3 spells CASSHGLGQSNYGYTF. CDR3 sequence (DNA): TGCGCCAGCAGCCACGGACTCGGACAGAGCAACTATGGCTACACCTTC. The chain combines TRBV4-3 with TRBJ1-2; tentatively, D is TRBD1 (6 bases). Looked up from germline, CDR1 is LGHNA and CDR2 is YSLEER. The V and J ends lost 3 bases and 2 bases respectively, with 16 bases between them. The CDR3 runs to 16 residues.

CDR3 sequence (DNA): TGTGCCAGCAGCCCCGAGCGAAGTGGGGGCAACCAGTACTTC. Translated, it gives CASSPERSGGNQYF. The chain combines TRBV7-2 with TRBJ2-7, with D maybe TRBD1 (6 bases). Germline V gene lookup returns CDR1 SGHTA and CDR2 FQGNSA. This CDR3 region has 14 residues. Deletions cut 5 bases from V and 10 bases from J, with 21 bases between.

This rearrangement joins TRBV5-1 to TRBJ1-1; 7 nucleotides agree with TRBD1. The trim removed 5 bases at V and 0 bases at J, leaving 4 bases unmatched. The CDR3 has 14 amino acids. CDR1 is SGHRS, CDR2 YFSETQ, per germline. CDR3 sequence: CASRSGTVNTEAFF. CDR3 coding DNA: TGCGCCAGCAGATCCGGGACAGTGAACACTGAAGCTTTCTTT.

This chain uses TRBV6-6 with TRBJ2-5; 7 nucleotides agree with TRBD1. V shed 8 bases, J shed 5 bases, and the junction held 11 bases outside the gene matches. CDR3 length equals 14 residues. Germline V gene lookup returns CDR1 MNHNY and CDR2 SVGAGI (reference sequence). The CDR3 DNA follows: TGTGCCAGCCGCCGGGACAGAGATACGGAGACCCAGTACTTC. This translates into CASRRDRDTETQYF.

The rearrangement joins TRBV19 to TRBJ1-6; D gene ambiguous. Looked up from germline, CDR1 is LNHDA and CDR2 is SQIVND (reference sequence). This CDR3 has 14 amino acids. V gave up 3 bases and J gave up 11 bases, with 14 bases separating them. This chain's CDR3 is CASSMLTAQAPLHF. CDR3 DNA sequence: TGTGCCAGTAGTATGCTTACCGCGCAGGCACCCCTCCACTTT.

As DNA, the CDR3 is TGTGCCAGCAGTTACTCTAGGACCAGCAATCAGCCCCAGCATTTT. This sequence encodes CASSYSRTSNQPQHF. V is TRBV6-5 and J is TRBJ1-5; D gene unclear. With 0 bases removed from V and 1 base from J, the gap between germline ends came to 7 bases. Per the germline V gene, CDR1 is MNHEY and CDR2 is SVGAGI. This CDR3 is 15 amino acids long.

The rearrangement links TRBV5-1 to TRBJ1-2; 10 bases are a match to TRBD1. Germline V gene lookup returns CDR1 SGHRS and CDR2 YFSETQ. The CDR3 is 15 residues long. Trimming at V came to 7 bases and at J to 0 bases, leaving 6 bases not matched to a gene. Written as DNA, the CDR3 is TGCGCCAGCGGCGCCGGGACAGGGGCTAACTATGGCTACACCTTC. It is translated as CASGAGTGANYGYTF.

The V call is TRBV5-1, the J call TRBJ2-1, with D unclear. The CDR3 has 14 amino acids. Trimming took 4 bases from V and 6 from J, leaving 14 bases between them. CDR1 and CDR2 (germline): SGHRS, YFSETQ. The CDR3 sequence is CASSLDPDPNEQFF. The CDR3, as DNA: TGCGCCAGCAGCCTGGACCCCGACCCCAATGAGCAGTTCTTC.

This clone was counted a few times. This sequence joins TRBV15 and TRBJ1-1, with no clear D. The germline V gene encodes CDR1 LNHNV and CDR2 YYDKDF (reference sequence). With 0 bases removed from V and 2 bases from J, the gap between germline ends came to 10 bases. The CDR3 totals 15 residues. Here the CDR3 reads CATSRERAVNTEAFF. In nucleotides, the CDR3 is TGTGCCACCAGCAGAGAGCGGGCGGTAAACACTGAAGCTTTCTTT.

The chain couples TRBV4-3 to TRBJ2-3; TRBD2 matches at 9 bases. This CDR3 is 15 amino acids long. The V gene's germline CDR1 is LGHNA and CDR2 YSLEER. The trim removed 2 bases at V and 5 bases at J, leaving 5 bases unmatched. The CDR3 reads CASSQTGTSLDTQYF. CDR3 coding DNA: TGCGCCAGCAGCCAAACCGGGACTAGCTTAGATACGCAGTATTTT.

The genes are TRBV20-1 and TRBJ1-2, with 8 nucleotides matching TRBD1. The CDR3 is made up of 11 amino acids. Germline V gene sequence: CDR1 DFQATT, CDR2 SNEGSKA (reference sequence). V was clipped by 6 bases and J by 8 bases; unmatched bases: 5. The CDR3 here is CSADRGIGYTF. The CDR3 DNA is TGCAGTGCAGACAGGGGAATCGGCTACACCTTC.

This sequence joins TRBV6-5 and TRBJ2-2; perhaps D is TRBD1 or TRBD2 (5 bases each). Trimming took 0 bases from V and 0 from J, leaving 5 bases between them. CDR1 and CDR2 from the germline V gene are MNHEY and SVGAGI. This CDR3 comprises 15 residues. This CDR3 reads CASSYSGPNTGELFF. CDR3 nucleotide sequence: TGTGCCAGCAGTTACTCGGGACCGAACACCGGGGAGCTGTTTTTT.